A selection of T cell receptor beta chains follows, all from one sample in a study of blood T cell repertoires in COVID-19. Measured with immunoSEQ multiplex PCR; TCRdb has only the in-frame clones, and not every one. The sample includes around 200,000 clones, around 86% of them seen just once. Specimen: PBMCs or T cells enriched from blood (not recorded which). The source of these receptors is a man between 40 and 49 years old with acute COVID-19. Each CDR3 is given with its conserved first and last residue. The D gene is left open where the match is weak. For some rows the clone size is stated as once, few or many, or as a class when expanded; others skip it.

TRBV12-3/TRBV12-4	NA	TRBJ1-5	TRBD1	CASSPTDRQPQHF	TGTGCCAGCAGTCCTACGGACAGGCAGCCCCAGCATTTT
TRBV27	NA	TRBJ1-2	NA	CASSTQGYGYTF	TGTGCCAGCAGTACCCAGGGATATGGCTACACCTTC
TRBV28	NA	TRBJ2-7	NA	CASSFPTRYEQYF	TGTGCCAGCAGTTTCCCCACTAGATACGAGCAGTACTTC
TRBV2	NA	TRBJ2-3	TRBD2	CASSGSRQTDTQYF	TGTGCCAGTAGCGGGAGCCGTCAAACAGATACGCAGTATTTT
TRBV9	NA	TRBJ2-2	NA	CASSVSAGDENTGELFF	TGTGCCAGCAGCGTGTCAGCAGGGGATGAAAACACCGGGGAGCTGTTTTTT
TRBV28	NA	TRBJ1-3	TRBD1	CASRGQYGNTIYF	TGTGCCAGCAGGGGACAGTATGGAAACACCATATATTTT
TRBV9	NA	TRBJ2-3	TRBD2	CASSFKTSGSTDTQYF	TGTGCCAGCAGCTTCAAGACTAGCGGGAGCACAGATACGCAGTATTTT
TRBV11-2	NA	TRBJ2-7	TRBD1	CASSLRHPGTEDYEQYF	TGTGCCAGCAGCTTACGTCATCCAGGGACAGAAGACTACGAGCAGTACTTC
TRBV28	NA	TRBJ1-2	NA	CASTLPGVNYGYTF	TGTGCCAGCACCCTGCCAGGGGTAAACTATGGCTACACCTTC
TRBV15	NA	TRBJ2-1	TRBD2	CATRLAGGPLNEQFF	TGTGCCACCAGACTAGCGGGAGGGCCCCTCAATGAGCAGTTCTTC
TRBV27	NA	TRBJ1-2	NA	CASRPNLVYGYTF	TGTGCCAGCAGGCCTAATTTGGTGTATGGCTACACCTTC
TRBV2	NA	TRBJ2-1	TRBD2	CASTRLAGAHNEQFF	TGTGCCAGCACTAGACTAGCGGGAGCCCACAATGAGCAGTTCTTC
TRBV10-3	NA	TRBJ2-1	TRBD2	CAIRGLAGDSYNEQFF	TGTGCCATCCGAGGACTAGCGGGAGATTCCTACAATGAGCAGTTCTTC
TRBV5-1	NA	TRBJ2-3	NA	CASSLVGDADTQYF	TGCGCCAGCAGCTTGGTAGGGGATGCAGATACGCAGTATTTT
TRBV28	NA	TRBJ2-7	TRBD1	CASRTGGTDYEQYF	TGTGCCAGCAGGACAGGGGGCACAGACTACGAGCAGTACTTC
TRBV29-1	NA	TRBJ1-2	NA	CSVWGDYGYTF	TGCAGCGTTTGGGGGGACTATGGCTACACCTTC
TRBV7-9	NA	TRBJ2-7	NA	CASSLGPVYEQYF	TGTGCCAGCAGCTTAGGGCCCGTCTACGAGCAGTACTTC
TRBV28	NA	TRBJ1-1	NA	CASSKSRGAWVNTEAFF	TGTGCCAGCAGTAAATCGCGGGGGGCATGGGTTAACACTGAAGCTTTCTTT
TRBV14	NA	TRBJ2-2	NA	CASSPIHVAQSGELFF	TGTGCCAGCAGCCCCATCCATGTTGCTCAGTCCGGGGAGCTGTTTTTT
TRBV4-3	few	TRBJ2-5	NA	CASSQGLVARETQYF	TGCGCCAGCAGCCAAGGATTGGTAGCTAGGGAGACCCAGTACTTC
TRBV4-1	NA	TRBJ1-4	NA	CASSQDLSGTNEKLFF	TGCGCCAGCAGCCAAGATCTCTCGGGTACTAATGAAAAACTGTTTTTT
TRBV9	NA	TRBJ2-7	TRBD1	CASSPSGGTSHEQYF	TGTGCCAGCAGCCCCTCAGGGGGCACATCCCACGAGCAGTACTTC
TRBV12-3/TRBV12-4	NA	TRBJ2-7	NA	CASRGQVVGEQYF	TGTGCCAGCAGGGGGCAGGTCGTTGGGGAGCAGTACTTC
TRBV3-1/TRBV3-2	NA	TRBJ2-6	NA	CASTKGAGANVLTF	TGTGCCAGCACCAAAGGGGCTGGGGCCAACGTCCTGACTTTC